The TCR beta chain described here comes from a study of T cell responses to AZD1222 COVID-19 vaccine. Trimming cost V 1 base and J 9 bases; bases outside gene matches: 8. Germline V CDR1 and CDR2: MGHDK, SYGVNS. The CDR3 runs to 15 residues. Libraries were prepared by immunoSEQ multiplex PCR; TCRdb keeps only in-frame clonotypes and omits some of them. The table has 95,000 to 150,000 clones, around 91% seen once. Here the sequenced sample was peripheral blood, taken on day 0 of AZD1222 vaccination. The V gene is TRBV25-1, the J gene TRBJ2-1, with TRBD2 matching over 8 bases. The sequence was obtained from an adult in good health. This CDR3 is CASSEWTGGPGEQFF. For the CDR3, the DNA is TGTGCCAGCAGTGAATGGACGGGGGGGCCCGGTGAGCAGTTCTTC.